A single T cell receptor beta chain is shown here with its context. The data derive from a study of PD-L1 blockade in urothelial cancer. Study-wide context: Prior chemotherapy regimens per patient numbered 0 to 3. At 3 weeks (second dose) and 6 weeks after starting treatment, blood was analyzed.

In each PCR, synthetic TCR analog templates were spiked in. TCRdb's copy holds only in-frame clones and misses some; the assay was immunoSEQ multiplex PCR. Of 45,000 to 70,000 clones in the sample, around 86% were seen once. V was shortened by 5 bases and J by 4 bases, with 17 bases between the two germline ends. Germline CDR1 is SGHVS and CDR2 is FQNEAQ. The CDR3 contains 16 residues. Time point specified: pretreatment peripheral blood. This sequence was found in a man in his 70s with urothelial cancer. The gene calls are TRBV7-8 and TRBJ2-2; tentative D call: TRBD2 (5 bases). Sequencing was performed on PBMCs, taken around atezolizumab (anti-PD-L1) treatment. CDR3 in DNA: TGTGCCAGCAGCCCAGGACTCCGAAGAATCACCGGGGAGCTGTTTTTT. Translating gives CASSPGLRRITGELFF.